These 17 T cell receptor beta chains came from one sample sequenced in a study of blood T cell repertoires in COVID-19. Data came from immunoSEQ multiplex PCR; TCRdb stores just in-frame clones and leaves some out. The table lists a few hundred thousand clones, approximately 88% of them singletons. The sample taken for sequencing was peripheral blood. The receptors here all came from a woman aged 45-60 years with COVID-19, enrolled during active disease.

The V call is TRBV4-1, the J call TRBJ2-7; D is possibly TRBD1 (6 bases). The germline V and J ends were trimmed by 2 bases and 2 bases, with 13 bases remaining between them. CDR3 length: 15 amino acids. Germline-derived CDR1 and CDR2 are MGHRA and YSYEKL. In nucleotides, the CDR3 is TGCGCCAGCAGCCAAAGCGCAGGGGACACCTACGAGCAGTACTTC. It translates to CASSQSAGDTYEQYF.

The chain couples TRBV5-4 to TRBJ2-1; TRBD2 matches 9 bases. Germline V gene lookup returns CDR1 SGHNT and CDR2 YYREEE (reference sequence). The CDR3 loop spans 15 amino acids. V dropped 0 bases and J dropped 9; count of bases not matched to a gene: 7. CDR3 nucleotides: TGTGCCAGCAGCTTGGGTCTAGCGGGGACAAGTGAGCAGTTCTTC. It translates to CASSLGLAGTSEQFF.

The J gene is TRBJ2-1, the V gene TRBV18; TRBD2 aligns across 8 bases. Trimming removed 4 bases from V and 10 bases from J; junction bases left unmatched: 12. The CDR3 sequence is 15 residues long. Germline V gives CDR1 KGHSH, CDR2 LQKENI. The CDR3: CASSHPGLGFREQFF. The CDR3 DNA reads as TGTGCCAGCTCACACCCGGGACTAGGCTTTCGGGAGCAGTTCTTC. The full variable domain, in which reference TRBV18 and TRBJ2-1 provide the parts outside the CDR3, is NAGVMQNPRHLVRRRGQEARLRCSPMKGHSHVYWYRQLPEEGLKFMVYLQKENIIDESGMPKERFSAEFPKEGPSILRIQQVVRGDSAAYFCASSHPGLGFREQFFGPGTRLTVL.

For this clone: A read error may account for a junction end that differs from germline. This chain uses TRBV11-2 with TRBJ1-5; tentative D call: TRBD1 (6 bases). Germline CDR1 and CDR2: SGHAT and FQNNGV. This CDR3 contains 15 residues. The CDR3 coding sequence is TGTGCCAGCAGCATAGACAGGTTTAGCAATCAGCCCCAGCATTTT. The encoded protein is CASSIDRFSNQPQHF.

The chain carries TRBV2 and TRBJ2-5, with D possibly TRBD1 on 6 matching bases. Trimming shortened V by 2 bases and J by 1 base, and 11 bases separated the two germline ends. This CDR3 contains 15 residues. The germline gives CDR1 SNHLY, CDR2 FYNNEI. The CDR3 DNA sequence: TGTGCCAGCAGTGAAAGTAGGGGGACCCAAGAGACCCAGTACTTC. It specifies CASSESRGTQETQYF.

The genes are TRBV20-1 and TRBJ2-3; 9 bases agree with TRBD1. Germline CDR1 DFQATT, CDR2 SNEGSKA (reference sequence). There are 14 residues in the CDR3. V lost 3 bases to trimming and J lost 2 bases; unmatched junction nucleotides: 3. The CDR3 spells CSASTGGLTDTQYF. Here the CDR3 DNA reads TGCAGTGCTAGTACAGGGGGCCTCACAGATACGCAGTATTTT.

The chain has TRBV7-9 and TRBJ1-6; maybe TRBD1 (5 bases). The CDR3 has 13 residues. Germline V gene lookup returns CDR1 SEHNR and CDR2 FQNEAQ (reference sequence). V dropped 1 base and J dropped 12 bases, with 10 bases sitting between them. CDR3 residues: CASSLGGREPLHF. Written as DNA, the CDR3 is TGTGCCAGCAGCTTAGGGGGGAGGGAACCCCTCCACTTT. Full variable domain (remainder filled in from reference TRBV7-9 and TRBJ1-6): DTGVSQNPRHKITKRGQNVTFRCDPISEHNRLYWYRQTLGQGPEFLTYFQNEAQLEKSRLLSDRFSAERPKGSFSTLEIQRTEQGDSAMYLCASSLGGREPLHFGNGTRLTVT.

The chain recombines TRBV5-4 with TRBJ2-3; no reliable D call. This CDR3 is built from 12 residues. CDR1 and CDR2 (germline): SGHNT, YYREEE (reference sequence). Trimming removed 5 bases at V and 6 bases at J, with 10 bases between. DNA for the CDR3: TGTGCCAGCAGTTTTCAACGGGATACGCAGTATTTT. Translation: CASSFQRDTQYF.

The chain employs TRBV19 and TRBJ1-1, with TRBD1 as a possible D gene (5 bases). V was cut by 6 bases and J by 1 base, with 15 bases left in between. Germline values: CDR1 LNHDA, CDR2 SQIVND (reference sequence). CDR3 length equals 15 residues. CDR3 protein: CASSSVGRGNTEAFF. The CDR3 DNA sequence: TGTGCCAGTAGCTCGGTAGGAAGGGGGAACACTGAAGCTTTCTTT.

The chain employs TRBV20-1 and TRBJ1-1; D not resolved. The CDR3 length is 11 residues. Trimming took off 3 bases at V and 11 bases at J, with 13 bases between the two ends. Germline-derived CDR1 and CDR2 are DFQATT and SNEGSKA (reference sequence). CDR3 coding DNA: TGCAGTGCTAGCTCCCTGAGGCGGGCTTTCTTT. Translation: CSASSLRRAFF.

This clone was recorded once. J is TRBJ2-3 and V is TRBV5-1, with 9 bases matching TRBD2. The J segment lost 4 bases and the V segment lost 0 bases, leaving 6 bases of the junction unmatched. The CDR3 consists of 16 residues. Germline loops: CDR1 SGHRS, CDR2 YFSETQ. The CDR3 DNA reads TGCGCCAGCAGCTTGGGAGGTAGCGGGGGAGCAGATACGCAGTATTTT. It codes for CASSLGGSGGADTQYF.

This chain connects TRBV4-1 to TRBJ1-2; D not resolved. Germline V CDR1 and CDR2: MGHRA, YSYEKL. The V gene lost 1 base and the J gene lost 5 bases, with 17 bases spanning the gap. This CDR3 comprises 16 residues. The CDR3 nucleotides are TGCGCCAGCAGCCAAGCCCCGGACGGAGGGCTTTATGGCTACACCTTC. Translated, it gives CASSQAPDGGLYGYTF.

The V call is TRBV19, the J call TRBJ1-2; TRBD1 is a possible D gene (6 bases). The CDR3 is 12 amino acids. V lost 6 bases, J lost 6 bases, and 11 bases lay in between. CDR1 is LNHDA and CDR2 is SQIVND in the germline V gene (reference sequence). Here the CDR3 DNA reads TGTGCCAGTAGCGACTCAGGGGATGGCTACACCTTC. Amino acids: CASSDSGDGYTF.

This clone was detected once. In DNA, the CDR3 is TGTGCCAGCAGCTTTGACAGTTCCTATGGCTACACCTTC. As protein: CASSFDSSYGYTF. This chain uses TRBV11-2 with TRBJ1-2; D possibly corresponds to TRBD1 (5 bases). Deletions cut 3 bases from V and 4 bases from J, with 9 bases between. Germline V gene data show CDR1 as SGHAT and CDR2 as FQNNGV. The CDR3 runs to 13 residues.

The chain links TRBV7-8 to TRBJ1-1; the D is unclear. This CDR3 region has 11 residues. Germline CDR1 and CDR2: SGHVS and FQNEAQ. V lost 6 bases, J lost 4 bases, and 6 bases lay in between. As DNA, the CDR3 is TGTGCCAGCAGGGAGGGCACTGAAGCTTTCTTT. The encoded protein is CASREGTEAFF.

V and J are TRBV5-1 and TRBJ2-5; possibly TRBD1 for D (6 bases). Germline V lookup: CDR1 SGHRS, CDR2 YFSETQ. Between the trimmed V and J ends, which lost 4 bases and 5 bases, there was a span of 18 bases. The CDR3 contains 15 residues. CDR3 DNA: TGCGCCAGCAGCCCTAGGGGGTCCCGTAGTGAGACCCAGTACTTC. It encodes CASSPRGSRSETQYF.

V gene TRBV2 combines with J gene TRBJ2-7; maybe TRBD1 (6 bases). Germline CDR1 is SNHLY and CDR2 is FYNNEI. This CDR3 has 15 residues. Trimming cost V 0 bases and J 0 bases, with 9 bases left between them. The CDR3 loop reads CASSEAVDSSYEQYF. CDR3 in DNA: TGTGCCAGCAGTGAAGCCGTGGACAGCTCCTACGAGCAGTACTTC.